The 21 T cell receptor beta chains below come from one sample, sequenced in a study of blood T cell repertoires in COVID-19. Produced via immunoSEQ multiplex PCR; TCRdb's table is partial and in-frame only. This repertoire shows approximately 49,000 clones, 75% to 85% found once; its top ten account for approximately 3%. Sequenced: peripheral blood. These TCRs come from an older woman with acute or convalescent COVID-19.

The V and J genes are TRBV5-1 and TRBJ2-5; D remains ambiguous. Trimming shortened V by 0 bases and J by 3 bases, and 9 bases separated the two germline ends. The CDR3 has 14 residues. CDR1 and CDR2 from the germline V gene are SGHRS and YFSETQ. This chain's CDR3 is CASSLDRSKETQYF. In nucleotides, the CDR3 is TGCGCCAGCAGCTTGGATCGGTCTAAAGAGACCCAGTACTTC.

The rearrangement links TRBV6-5 to TRBJ1-1; a weak D match, TRBD1 (6 bases). V dropped 2 bases and J dropped 7 bases, with 11 bases sitting between them. The CDR3 consists of 13 residues. Germline V lookup: CDR1 MNHEY, CDR2 SVGAGI. The CDR3 nucleotides read TGTGCCAGCAGTTACCAATACAGGGATGAAGCTTTCTTT. Translating gives CASSYQYRDEAFF.

This rearrangement joins TRBV3-1 (or the pseudogene TRBV3-2) to TRBJ1-2; D remains ambiguous. Deletions cut 4 bases from V and 5 bases from J, with 5 bases between. CDR1 is LGHDT, CDR2 YNNKEL, per germline (reference sequence). There are 11 residues in the CDR3. CDR3 sequence reads: CASSLSYGYTF. The CDR3 DNA follows: TGTGCCAGCAGCCTATCGTATGGCTACACCTTC.

The chain links TRBV18 to TRBJ2-6; TRBD1 aligns across 9 bases. The CDR3 runs 19 residues. With 5 bases clipped from V and 1 base from J, the junction kept 12 bases outside the gene matches. Germline CDR1 reads KGHSH; CDR2 reads LQKENI. In DNA form, the CDR3 reads TGTGCCAGCTCAGAATTACAGGGGGCTGACTCGTCTGGGGCCAACGTCCTGACTTTC. It translates to CASSELQGADSSGANVLTF.

The chain recombines TRBV19 with TRBJ2-2, with TRBD1 matching 7 bases. The CDR3 covers 16 residues. Germline lookup yields CDR1 LNHDA and CDR2 SQIVND (reference sequence). The V gene end was trimmed by 7 bases and the J gene end by 1 base; junction bases not matched to a gene: 9. CDR3 coding DNA: TGTGCCAGTACCTCGGACAGGCATCTGAACACCGGGGAGCTGTTTTTT. It encodes CASTSDRHLNTGELFF.

V and J are TRBV27 and TRBJ2-2, with D maybe TRBD1 (5 bases). Trimming left V 1 base short and J 5 bases short, with 11 bases between. Per germline, CDR1 MNHEY and CDR2 SMNVEV (reference sequence). The length of the CDR3 is 15 residues. CDR3 coding DNA: TGTGCCAGCAGTTTATTCAGGGTCGGTACCGGGGAGCTGTTTTTT. Its translation is CASSLFRVGTGELFF.

The chain carries TRBV5-1 and TRBJ1-2, with TRBD1 matching 8 bases. V lost 0 bases to trimming and J lost 4 bases; unmatched junction nucleotides: 2. CDR1 is SGHRS, CDR2 YFSETQ, per germline. The CDR3 is made up of 14 amino acids. CDR3 DNA sequence: TGCGCCAGCAGCTTGGAGACAGGGGTCTATGGCTACACCTTC. Translating it yields CASSLETGVYGYTF.

The V gene is TRBV9, the J gene TRBJ2-3, with D unresolved. CDR1 is SGDLS, CDR2 YYNGEE, per germline. The CDR3 loop spans 12 amino acids. The ends were cut back, 3 bases at V and 2 bases at J, with 4 bases in the middle. CDR3 DNA sequence: TGTGCCAGCAGCGACTTCACAGATACGCAGTATTTT. Amino acid sequence: CASSDFTDTQYF.

The rearrangement uses TRBV21-1 and TRBJ1-6. TRBV21-1 is recorded as a pseudogene. There are 18 residues in the CDR3. The chain's CDR3 is CASSEIRLGGPRGSPLHF. DNA for the CDR3: TGTGCCAGCAGCGAAATTAGGCTGGGGGGGCCGAGGGGTTCACCCCTCCACTTT.

V usage is TRBV28 and J usage is TRBJ2-1; D unresolved. The CDR3 loop spans 13 amino acids. Trimming left V 2 bases short and J 7 bases short, with 9 bases between. Germline-derived CDR1 and CDR2 are MDHEN and SYDVKM. Here the CDR3 DNA reads TGTGCCAGCAGTTTAGACCGAGCGAATGAGCAGTTCTTC. It encodes CASSLDRANEQFF.

The rearrangement uses TRBV5-5 and TRBJ1-2; TRBD1 is a possible D gene (5 bases). The germline gives CDR1 SGHKS, CDR2 YYEKEE (reference sequence). Trimming pared 3 bases from V and 4 bases from J, leaving 10 bases between. This CDR3 spans 13 amino acids. Written as DNA, the CDR3 is TGTGCCAGCAGCTCTCGACAGAGCTATGGCTACACCTTC. Translating gives CASSSRQSYGYTF.

This chain joins TRBV2 and TRBJ2-2; D is possibly TRBD2 (5 bases). CDR3 size: 15 residues. Per the germline V gene, CDR1 is SNHLY and CDR2 is FYNNEI. V was trimmed by 8 bases and J by 4 bases, leaving 17 bases between them. The CDR3 loop reads CASSTTEPLTGELFF. The DNA for the CDR3 is TGTGCCAGCTCGACTACCGAACCCCTCACCGGGGAGCTGTTTTTT.

Only one count was recorded for this clone. The J gene is TRBJ1-1, the V gene TRBV18, with D possibly TRBD1 on 6 matching bases. The CDR3 length is 13 residues. CDR1 KGHSH and CDR2 LQKENI come from the germline V gene. Trimming left V 4 bases short and J 8 bases short, with 14 bases between. The CDR3: CASSQSTGMEAFF. As DNA, the CDR3 is TGTGCCAGCTCACAGTCCACAGGGATGGAAGCTTTCTTT.

This chain connects TRBV6-1 to TRBJ2-5; no firm D call. Germline CDR1 reads MNHNS; CDR2 reads SASEGT. CDR3 length equals 15 residues. V gave up 2 bases and J gave up 0 bases, with 10 bases separating them. For the CDR3, the DNA is TGTGCCAGCAGTGAATTTCACCAGTACCAAGAGACCCAGTACTTC. Protein: CASSEFHQYQETQYF.

The rearrangement joins TRBV6-6 to TRBJ2-1; D uncertain. V was cut by 4 bases and J by 3 bases, with 4 bases left in between. CDR1 and CDR2 from the germline V gene are MNHNY and SVGAGI (reference sequence). The length of the CDR3 is 12 residues. CDR3 in DNA: TGTGCCAGCAGTTCCGGCTACAATGAGCAGTTCTTC. Translated, it gives CASSSGYNEQFF.

The rearrangement links TRBV27 to TRBJ1-6; 7 nucleotides line up with TRBD1. After removal of 1 base from V and 5 bases from J, the junction contained 23 bases not matched to a gene. This CDR3 spans 22 amino acids. Germline V lookup: CDR1 MNHEY, CDR2 SMNVEV (reference sequence). Here the CDR3 reads CASSLYRGGNVDHSRNNSPLHF. CDR3 nucleotide sequence: TGTGCCAGCAGTTTATATAGAGGGGGCAACGTCGACCACAGCAGGAATAATTCACCCCTCCACTTT.

The rearrangement uses TRBV29-1 and TRBJ1-2; 12 nucleotides align to TRBD1. The V gene end was trimmed by 6 bases and the J gene end by 7 bases; junction bases not matched to a gene: 9. The CDR3 has 14 residues. Germline CDR1 is SQVTM and CDR2 is ANQGSEA. CDR3 coding DNA: TGCAGCGTAGGACTGGGACAGGGGGCTCGTGGCTACACCTTC. It translates to CSVGLGQGARGYTF.

CDR3 region: CASSRTGAGNSPLHF. In DNA, the CDR3 is TGTGCCAGCAGTCGGACAGGGGCTGGGAATTCACCCCTCCACTTT. The V call is TRBV27, the J call TRBJ1-6, with TRBD1 identical over 9 bases. This CDR3 is built from 15 residues. Per germline, CDR1 MNHEY and CDR2 SMNVEV (reference sequence). V shed 5 bases, J shed 7 bases, and the junction held 6 bases outside the gene matches.

CDR3 loop: CASSLGGGDEKLFF. The CDR3 DNA is TGTGCCAGCAGCTTAGGAGGGGGGGATGAAAAACTGTTTTTT. The V gene is TRBV7-9, the J gene TRBJ1-4, with D possibly being TRBD1 (6 bases). V dropped 1 base and J dropped 6 bases, with 9 bases sitting between them. Looked up from germline, CDR1 is SEHNR and CDR2 is FQNEAQ (reference sequence). This CDR3 has 14 amino acids. Supplemented by reference TRBV7-9 and TRBJ1-4, the full variable domain reads DTGVSQNPRHKITKRGQNVTFRCDPISEHNRLYWYRQTLGQGPEFLTYFQNEAQLEKSRLLSDRFSAERPKGSFSTLEIQRTEQGDSAMYLCASSLGGGDEKLFFGSGTQLSVL.

The chain carries TRBV7-2 and TRBJ1-2, with D possibly being TRBD1 (5 bases). The V gene lost 1 base and the J gene lost 4 bases, with 10 bases spanning the gap. Germline values: CDR1 SGHTA, CDR2 FQGNSA. The CDR3 is 14 amino acids. The CDR3 sequence is CASSLDRRSYGYTF. The DNA for the CDR3 is TGTGCCAGCAGCTTAGACAGGAGATCCTATGGCTACACCTTC.

The sample holds one count of this clone. This chain uses TRBV2 with TRBJ2-1; D is uncertain. Germline V gene data show CDR1 as SNHLY and CDR2 as FYNNEI. This CDR3 has 15 amino acids. Trimming removed 3 bases at V and 7 bases at J, with 16 bases between. The DNA for the CDR3 is TGTGCCAGCAGTGAGGAGTCTTCCCATGCTAATGAGCAGTTCTTC. Translated: CASSEESSHANEQFF.